These 14 T cell receptor beta chains were all obtained from the same sample, sequenced in a study of regulatory T cells in long-lasting Graves disease. Arm-PCR of CDR3 regions and iRepertoire HTBI primers were the basis on which TCR beta libraries were built. One entry per CDR3 protein results from TCRdb running MiXCR on the multiplex PCR reads. The top ten clones hold around 23% of a sample with fewer than 550,000 distinct CDR3 sequences, 16% of them seen once. The time point was: newly diagnosed GD, antithyroid drugs for less than 3 months. Making the TCR library involved RNA that had been extracted from PBMCs. The sample also formed part of further work on T cells in Graves' hyperthyroidism and ophthalmopathy.

The sample was peripheral blood mononuclear cells (PBMCs), taken at new diagnosis, from a patient treated with antithyroid drugs. The receptors originated from a woman between 18 and 30 years old with Graves disease.

This chain connects TRBV19 to TRBJ2-1; TRBD2 is a possible D gene (5 bases). This CDR3 region has 17 residues. The germline CDR1 and CDR2 sequences are LNHDA and SQIVND (reference sequence). V was pared by 4 bases and J by 4 bases, with 20 bases between. The CDR3 bases are TGTGCCAGTAGTACCTTCGGCGGTCTAGCTATATACAATGAGCAGTTCTTC. Protein sequence: CASSTFGGLAIYNEQFF.

The J gene is TRBJ2-2, the V gene TRBV6-2 or TRBV6-3; 13 nucleotides align to TRBD2. CDR1 MNHEY and CDR2 SVGEGT come from the germline V gene. The CDR3 is 17 residues long. The trim removed 0 bases at V and 5 bases at J, leaving 3 bases unmatched. The CDR3: CASSYSRLAGGTGELFF. CDR3 DNA: TGTGCCAGCAGTTACTCTCGACTAGCGGGAGGAACCGGGGAGCTGTTTTTT.

This clonotype was counted many times. The V gene is TRBV4-1, the J gene TRBJ2-3; no clear D gene. Germline V gene lookup returns CDR1 MGHRA and CDR2 YSYEKL. V lost 1 base to trimming and J lost 0 bases, with 11 bases between them. The CDR3 runs 16 residues. The CDR3 DNA reads TGCGCCAGCAGCCAAGGAAGTGCGGACAGCACAGATACGCAGTATTTT. Translated, it gives CASSQGSADSTDTQYF.

This clonotype was seen a handful of times. The rearrangement uses TRBV12-3 or TRBV12-4 and TRBJ1-3; D possibly corresponds to TRBD1 (5 bases). Trimming stripped 5 bases from V and 0 bases from J, with 23 bases between. There are 19 residues in the CDR3. CDR3 DNA: TGTGCCAGCAGTGGGGGTTTTGTTGGGGCCCAATACTCTGGAAACACCATATATTTT. Encoded protein: CASSGGFVGAQYSGNTIYF.

At least ten counts were recorded for this clonotype. The chain uses TRBV10-3 and TRBJ2-7, with TRBD2 as a possible D gene (6 bases). The germline V gene has CDR1 ENHRY and CDR2 SYGVKD. V was cut by 4 bases and J by 6 bases, with 13 bases left in between. CDR3 length: 13 amino acids. CDR3: CAISGGVGGEQYF. CDR3 nucleotides: TGTGCCATCAGTGGGGGGGTGGGGGGCGAGCAGTACTTC.

In its sample, this clonotype was seen many times. The V gene is TRBV3-1, the J gene TRBJ1-1, with 7 bases lining up with TRBD1. Germline V gives CDR1 LGHDT, CDR2 YNNKEL (reference sequence). This CDR3 is built from 14 residues. V lost 0 bases to trimming and J lost 11 bases; unmatched junction nucleotides: 9. The CDR3 nucleotides read TGTGCCAGCAGCCAAGAGGCCCTTCAGGGGGGCGCTTTCTTT. Amino acid sequence: CASSQEALQGGAFF.

This clonotype showed up many times. The chain has TRBV20-1 and TRBJ2-5, with D perhaps matching TRBD1 or TRBD2 (5 bases each). The CDR3 extends over 18 amino acids. CDR1 and CDR2 from the germline V gene are DFQATT and SNEGSKA (reference sequence). The germline V and J ends were trimmed by 6 bases and 5 bases, with 31 bases remaining between them. The CDR3 sequence is CSAPAGMGHQGPWETQYF. The CDR3 nucleotides are TGCAGTGCCCCGGCCGGGATGGGCCACCAGGGCCCATGGGAGACCCAGTACTTC.

This clonotype was found many times. The rearrangement links TRBV6-1 to TRBJ2-7, with D possibly matching TRBD2 (5 bases). The CDR3 contains 12 residues. V lost 8 bases, J lost 5 bases, and 13 bases lay in between. Germline CDR1 is MNHNS and CDR2 is SASEGT. The CDR3 DNA sequence: TGTGCCAGCCGGGATCTCCTGAACGAGCAGTACTTC. It translates to CASRDLLNEQYF.

A single count supports this clonotype. The chain employs TRBV28 and TRBJ2-2; weak D call: TRBD1 (5 bases). With 3 bases removed from V and 0 bases from J, the gap between germline ends came to 14 bases. This CDR3 comprises 17 residues. From germline, CDR1 is MDHEN and CDR2 SYDVKM. The CDR3 DNA reads as TGTGCCAGCAGTTTGAATATCGCAGGGACGAACACCGGGGAGCTGTTTTTT. Translation: CASSLNIAGTNTGELFF.

In its sample, this clonotype was seen a few times. The rearrangement joins TRBV11-1 to TRBJ2-3, with a possible D match to TRBD2 (6 bases). This CDR3 region has 17 residues. Trimming cost V 7 bases and J 6 bases, with 26 bases left between them. Germline V CDR1 and CDR2: SGHAT, FQDESV (reference sequence). The CDR3 spells CASTAPVAGRYQDTQYF. In nucleotides, the CDR3 is TGTGCCAGCACCGCCCCGGTGGCGGGACGTTACCAGGATACGCAGTATTTT.

The chain links TRBV9 to TRBJ2-7; 7 nucleotides line up with TRBD1. The CDR3 extends over 16 amino acids. CDR1 and CDR2 from the germline V gene are SGDLS and YYNGEE. V gave up 4 bases and J gave up 2 bases; unmatched junction bases: 12. In DNA form, the CDR3 reads TGTGCCAGCAGCAGCGTCGGACAGGTTGGTGCCTACGAGCAGTACTTC. It yields the protein CASSSVGQVGAYEQYF.

A few counts support this clonotype. This chain connects TRBV6-5 to TRBJ2-5; D possibly uses TRBD1 or TRBD2 (5 bases each). V gave up 3 bases and J gave up 5 bases, with 16 bases separating them. Germline V lookup: CDR1 MNHEY, CDR2 SVGAGI. The CDR3 totals 15 residues. The CDR3 DNA is TGTGCCAGCAGTTATTTTGGTGGGACGGGGGAGACCCAGTACTTC. This gives the protein CASSYFGGTGETQYF.

The table lists this clonotype with many counts. The rearrangement links TRBV7-9 to TRBJ2-7, with a weak D call TRBD1 (6 bases). The CDR3 runs to 13 residues. CDR1 is SEHNR, CDR2 FQNEAQ, per germline (reference sequence). Trimming shortened V by 6 bases and J by 0 bases, and 9 bases separated the two germline ends. The CDR3 nucleotides read TGTGCCAGCAGTTCGGACAGCTCCTACGAGCAGTACTTC. Its translation is CASSSDSSYEQYF. The whole variable domain, remainder taken from reference TRBV7-9 and TRBJ2-7, is DTGVSQNPRHKITKRGQNVTFRCDPISEHNRLYWYRQTLGQGPEFLTYFQNEAQLEKSRLLSDRFSAERPKGSFSTLEIQRTEQGDSAMYLCASSSDSSYEQYFGPGTRLTVT.

This clonotype was seen repeatedly, ten times or more. The chain combines TRBV20-1 with TRBJ2-3; D unclear. CDR1 DFQATT and CDR2 SNEGSKA come from the germline V gene (reference sequence). Trimming left V 3 bases short and J 8 bases short, with 12 bases between. The CDR3 loop spans 12 amino acids. The CDR3 DNA sequence: TGCAGTGCTAGTGGCGACATTTTTACGCAGTATTTT. It is translated as CSASGDIFTQYF.